This record looks at one T cell receptor (beta chain) sequence and its context. Its cognate antigen is unknown. The record originates from a study of shared clonotypes between healthy human individuals. Study overall: Three CD4 naive, three CD4 memory, two CD8 naive and one CD8 memory plate were used per donor. Study-wide findings and caveats: With several donors compared, 4.5% to 6.5% of naive CD4 clonotypes were shared.

The naive CD8 subset, CD45RO-negative cells positively selected for CCR7, excluded terminally differentiated effector memory CD45RA+ cells. Each PCR replicate from the sorted subsets contained about 200 ng DNA, which is about 30,000 T cell genomes. Method: immunoSEQ multiplex PCR; TCRdb's copy keeps in-frame clones and lacks some. Of millions of clones listed, 93% were seen once; the top ten hold roughly 1.7%. In germline, CDR1 is SGDLS, CDR2 YYNGEE. V was shortened by 1 base and J by 10 bases, with 11 bases between the two germline ends. The CDR3 has 12 residues. The sequence was obtained from a man between 18 and 35 years old in good health. Some clones in this sample may be carry-over from other donors' samples. The sample was naive CD8+ T cells from PBMCs. This chain links TRBV9 with TRBJ1-1; the D is unclear. Here the CDR3 reads CASSVRRDLAFF. CDR3 coding DNA: TGTGCCAGCAGCGTACGGCGTGACTTAGCTTTCTTT.